This entry lists 23 T cell receptor beta chains sequenced from one sample in a study of control samples from healthy donors and cancer patients. Data came from immunoSEQ multiplex PCR; TCRdb stores just in-frame clones and leaves some out. The profile shows 100,000 or so clones, 90% to 95% of them singletons. Sequenced input: blood. Source of these receptors: a woman aged 25 to 39 in good health.

V usage is TRBV5-4 and J usage is TRBJ1-1; no firm D call. The V and J ends lost 0 bases and 4 bases respectively, with 10 bases between them. Germline V CDR1 and CDR2: SGHNT, YYREEE (reference sequence). There are 14 residues in the CDR3. The CDR3 nucleotides are TGTGCCAGCAGCTTGGCCGCAGGTGCCACTGAAGCTTTCTTT. This gives the protein CASSLAAGATEAFF.

This chain connects TRBV5-1 to TRBJ1-5; D is ambiguous. CDR1 is SGHRS, CDR2 YFSETQ, per germline. With 0 bases removed from V and 6 bases from J, the gap between germline ends came to 7 bases. The CDR3 sequence is 13 residues long. The CDR3 spells CASSLDWGQPQHF. As DNA, the CDR3 is TGCGCCAGCAGCTTGGACTGGGGTCAGCCCCAGCATTTT.

The CDR3 protein is CASSVEAFSYNEQFF. CDR3 coding DNA: TGTGCCAGCAGCGTCGAGGCGTTCTCCTACAATGAGCAGTTCTTC. The genes are TRBV9 and TRBJ2-1; no clear D gene. Germline CDR1 is SGDLS and CDR2 is YYNGEE. V was shortened by 2 bases and J by 0 bases, with 9 bases between the two germline ends. This CDR3 is built from 15 residues.

The chain carries TRBV6-1 and TRBJ1-2, with D unresolved. This CDR3 comprises 13 residues. Trimming shortened V by 0 bases and J by 8 bases, and 10 bases separated the two germline ends. Germline assignment: CDR1 MNHNS and CDR2 SASEGT. The CDR3 DNA sequence: TGTGCCAGCAGTGAAGCGCTCCGTCTGGGCTACACCTTC. As protein: CASSEALRLGYTF.

The chain employs TRBV28 and TRBJ1-5, with TRBD1 as a possible D gene (5 bases). Germline V gene lookup returns CDR1 MDHEN and CDR2 SYDVKM. Trimming took 6 bases from V and 5 from J, leaving 20 bases between them. The CDR3 is made up of 16 amino acids. The CDR3: CASSPLKGNIYQPQHF. The CDR3, as DNA: TGTGCCAGCAGCCCTCTTAAGGGGAATATATATCAGCCCCAGCATTTT.

The chain uses TRBV4-1 and TRBJ2-1; no firm D call. Germline CDR1 is MGHRA and CDR2 is YSYEKL. The CDR3 is made up of 14 amino acids. Trimming took 0 bases from V and 4 from J, leaving 7 bases between them. CDR3 coding DNA: TGCGCCAGCAGCCAAGACATCAATTACAATGAGCAGTTCTTC. Residues: CASSQDINYNEQFF.

This chain uses TRBV5-1 with TRBJ2-7; TRBD1 agrees at 7 bases. V was pared by 2 bases and J by 1 base, with 3 bases of the junction left unmatched. The CDR3 loop spans 14 amino acids. Germline loops: CDR1 SGHRS, CDR2 YFSETQ. The CDR3: CASSFEGASYEQYF. For the CDR3, the DNA is TGCGCCAGCAGCTTTGAGGGGGCATCCTACGAGCAGTACTTC.

This chain uses TRBV30 with TRBJ1-2, with TRBD1 identical over 7 bases. This CDR3 is built from 14 residues. The J segment lost 4 bases and the V segment lost 3 bases, leaving 8 bases of the junction unmatched. Germline CDR1 and CDR2: GTSNPN and SVGIG (reference sequence). CDR3 residues: CAWSRGSTVYGYTF. CDR3 DNA sequence: TGTGCCTGGAGCAGGGGGTCTACCGTCTATGGCTACACCTTC. Complete variable domain (other parts from reference TRBV30 and TRBJ1-2): SQTIHQWPATLVQPVGSPLSLECTVEGTSNPNLYWYRQAAGRGLQLLFYSVGIGQISSEVPQNLSASRPQDRQFILSSKKLLLSDSGFYLCAWSRGSTVYGYTFGSGTRLTVV.

J is TRBJ2-5 and V is TRBV12-3 or TRBV12-4; a possible D gene is TRBD1 (6 bases). This CDR3 region has 11 residues. Trimming cost V 5 bases and J 7 bases, with 8 bases left between them. The CDR3 DNA is TGTGCCAGCAGTCGCAGGGGGACCCAGTACTTC. Encoded protein: CASSRRGTQYF.

V is TRBV5-1 and J is TRBJ1-4, with no clear D. The germline V gene has CDR1 SGHRS and CDR2 YFSETQ. The V gene lost 2 bases and the J gene lost 8 bases, with 13 bases spanning the gap. The CDR3 covers 14 residues. The CDR3 DNA reads as TGCGCCAGCAGCTTCGGGGTAGCTTCCGAAAAACTGTTTTTT. It encodes CASSFGVASEKLFF.

V and J are TRBV28 and TRBJ2-1; D is unclear. From germline, CDR1 is MDHEN and CDR2 SYDVKM. This CDR3 has 11 amino acids. The V end was cut by 6 bases, the J end by 4 bases, with 4 bases between. DNA of the CDR3: TGTGCCAGCAGGCTTTACAATGAGCAGTTCTTC. This translates into CASRLYNEQFF.

The rearrangement links TRBV3-1 (or the pseudogene TRBV3-2) to TRBJ2-1, with D possibly being TRBD2 (5 bases). V lost 4 bases and J lost 7, with 17 bases in between. Germline CDR1 and CDR2: LGHDT and YNNKEL (reference sequence). This CDR3 comprises 15 residues. CDR3 in amino acids: CASSPSGVTRNEQFF. The CDR3 DNA follows: TGTGCCAGCAGCCCGAGCGGAGTGACTCGAAATGAGCAGTTCTTC.

This clone was recorded only once. V usage is TRBV4-1 and J usage is TRBJ2-1; no clear D gene. The CDR3 runs 16 residues. Per germline, CDR1 MGHRA and CDR2 YSYEKL. V dropped 1 base and J dropped 0 bases, with 10 bases sitting between them. For the CDR3, the DNA is TGCGCCAGCAGCCAAGTTGGTGAAAGCTCCTACAATGAGCAGTTCTTC. It specifies CASSQVGESSYNEQFF.

The V call is TRBV6-5, the J call TRBJ1-6; TRBD1 is a possible D gene (5 bases). V was clipped by 10 bases and J by 12 bases, with 19 bases between them. This CDR3 is 13 amino acids long. Looked up from germline, CDR1 is MNHEY and CDR2 is SVGAGI. As DNA, the CDR3 is TGTGCCACCCAGCGGACGGCGGGGGGACCCCTCCACTTT. Protein sequence: CATQRTAGGPLHF.

The chain is built from TRBV29-1 and TRBJ2-1; 8 positions match TRBD2. Germline assignment: CDR1 SQVTM and CDR2 ANQGSEA. With V trimmed by 5 bases and J by 2 bases, 8 bases remained unmatched. The CDR3 contains 15 residues. The chain's CDR3 is CSVLGLANPYNEQFF. CDR3 coding DNA: TGCAGCGTTCTTGGACTAGCCAACCCCTACAATGAGCAGTTCTTC.

The J gene is TRBJ2-7, the V gene TRBV18; D is unclear. V lost 2 bases and J 3 bases, leaving 8 bases between the germline ends. Germline V gene lookup returns CDR1 KGHSH and CDR2 LQKENI. The CDR3 totals 13 residues. This CDR3 is CASSPGVFYEQYF. Written as DNA, the CDR3 is TGTGCCAGCTCACCAGGGGTCTTCTACGAGCAGTACTTC. Full variable domain (outside the CDR3, taken from reference TRBV18 and TRBJ2-7): NAGVMQNPRHLVRRRGQEARLRCSPMKGHSHVYWYRQLPEEGLKFMVYLQKENIIDESGMPKERFSAEFPKEGPSILRIQQVVRGDSAAYFCASSPGVFYEQYFGPGTRLTVT.

This sequence joins TRBV10-1 and TRBJ1-1, with D unclear. Germline values: CDR1 WNHNN, CDR2 SYGVQD (reference sequence). Between the trimmed V and J ends, which lost 6 bases and 0 bases, there was a span of 8 bases. The CDR3 has 13 amino acids. CDR3 region: CASRVTMNTEAFF. CDR3 DNA: TGCGCCAGCAGGGTGACGATGAACACTGAAGCTTTCTTT.

V usage is TRBV14 and J usage is TRBJ1-2; TRBD1 matches 7 bases. The CDR3 extends over 15 amino acids. Losses at the gene ends were 4 bases for V and 2 bases for J; bases not matched to a gene: 7. The V gene's germline CDR1 is SGHDN and CDR2 FVKESK. This chain's CDR3 is CASSPRKQGNYGYTF. CDR3 in DNA: TGTGCCAGCAGCCCGCGCAAACAGGGGAACTATGGCTACACCTTC. The complete variable domain, with remaining parts taken from reference TRBV14 and TRBJ1-2, reads EAGVTQFPSHSVIEKGQTVTLRCDPISGHDNLYWYRRVMGKEIKFLLHFVKESKQDESGMPNNRFLAERTGGTYSTLKVQPAELEDSGVYFCASSPRKQGNYGYTFGSGTRLTVV.

V gene TRBV6-6 combines with J gene TRBJ1-1, with 7 bases aligning to TRBD1. The CDR3 runs 18 residues. The junction had 16 bases not matched to a gene; V was cut back by 5 bases and J by 1 base. Germline V gene data show CDR1 as MNHNY and CDR2 as SVGAGI (reference sequence). CDR3 DNA sequence: TGTGCCAGCAGTCCTTGGGGCCTAGACAGGGCCGGGAACACTGAAGCTTTCTTT. This translates into CASSPWGLDRAGNTEAFF.

The rearrangement joins TRBV2 to TRBJ1-4; D gene ambiguous. The V end was cut by 6 bases, the J end by 4 bases, with 15 bases between. The germline V gene encodes CDR1 SNHLY and CDR2 FYNNEI. The CDR3 has 15 residues. The CDR3 nucleotides are TGTGCCAGCAGGGGGTTATCGGGGATTAATGAAAAACTGTTTTTT. Translated: CASRGLSGINEKLFF.

This clone was detected only once. CDR3 protein: CSVEGYTF. CDR3 in DNA: TGCAGCGTTGAGGGCTACACCTTC. This chain links TRBV29-1 with TRBJ1-2; no clear D. The CDR3 is made up of 8 amino acids. Germline V CDR1 and CDR2: SQVTM, ANQGSEA. Trimming cost V 3 bases and J 8 bases, with 1 base left between them.

This clone was found a few times. The chain combines TRBV2 with TRBJ1-4; tentatively, D is TRBD1 (6 bases). This CDR3 contains 14 residues. Germline V lookup: CDR1 SNHLY, CDR2 FYNNEI. Trimming cost V 7 bases and J 12 bases, with 21 bases left between them. The CDR3 is CASKEDSTAVQLFF. The CDR3 nucleotides read TGTGCCAGCAAGGAGGACAGTACAGCGGTTCAACTGTTTTTT. Together with reference TRBV2 and TRBJ1-4, the CDR3 gives the full variable domain: EPEVTQTPSHQVTQMGQEVILRCVPISNHLYFYWYRQILGQKVEFLVSFYNNEISEKSEIFDDQFSVERPDGSNFTLKIRSTKLEDSAMYFCASKEDSTAVQLFFGSGTQLSVL.

The chain is built from TRBV3-1 (or the pseudogene TRBV3-2) and TRBJ2-1, with TRBD2 matching over 7 bases. CDR3 length: 15 amino acids. V trimming: 3 bases; J trimming: 6 bases; junction bases outside the gene matches: 8. Germline V gene sequence: CDR1 LGHDT, CDR2 YNNKEL (reference sequence). The CDR3, as DNA: TGTGCCAGCAGCCAGCCGGGACTACCCTTCAATGAGCAGTTCTTC. Translated, it gives CASSQPGLPFNEQFF.